Each of the 24 T cell receptor beta chains below was sequenced from the same sample in a study of cytomegalovirus exposure and HLA in healthy donors. With 60 Vbeta and 13 Jbeta primers, the PCR was carried out. Only in-frame clones appear in the TCRdb table, and some are missing; sequencing was by immunoSEQ multiplex PCR. The sample holds 85,000 to 110,000 clones; under 80% are singletons and the top ten take around 10%. Source material: PBMCs. The receptors shown here come from a woman younger than 30 in good health and CMV-seropositive.

This rearrangement joins TRBV2 to TRBJ2-5; TRBD1 matches at 7 bases. Unmatched junction bases numbered 8, after V lost 5 bases and J lost 14 bases. The CDR3 is 11 residues long. Germline CDR1 is SNHLY and CDR2 is FYNNEI. The CDR3 DNA reads TGTGCCAGCAGTACTACAGGGGAGACATACTTC. This codes for CASSTTGETYF.

The chain carries TRBV27 and TRBJ1-1; the match to TRBD1 covers 9 bases. The CDR3 contains 14 residues. CDR1 and CDR2 from the germline V gene are MNHEY and SMNVEV (reference sequence). V gave up 5 bases and J gave up 2 bases; unmatched junction bases: 3. The CDR3 nucleotides read TGTGCCAGCAGTCCCACAGGGGGCAACACTGAAGCTTTCTTT. This encodes CASSPTGGNTEAFF.

The rearrangement links TRBV19 to TRBJ1-1; D call uncertain. V was clipped by 4 bases and J by 5 bases, with 14 bases between them. Looked up from germline, CDR1 is LNHDA and CDR2 is SQIVND (reference sequence). This CDR3 comprises 14 residues. The CDR3 sequence is CASSTGLPGTEAFF. CDR3 nucleotides: TGTGCCAGTAGTACCGGACTCCCCGGGACTGAAGCTTTCTTT.

This clone was seen more than once but under ten times. V is TRBV5-1 and J is TRBJ1-4; maybe TRBD1 (5 bases). The CDR3 has 14 amino acids. Looked up from germline, CDR1 is SGHRS and CDR2 is YFSETQ. Trimming removed 4 bases from V and 7 bases from J, with 14 bases in between. The CDR3 loop is CASSQAGGGEKLFF. CDR3 nucleotide sequence: TGCGCCAGCAGCCAGGCGGGGGGAGGTGAAAAACTGTTTTTT.

The chain links TRBV5-6 to TRBJ1-1; perhaps TRBD1 as D (5 bases). Germline assignment: CDR1 SGHDT and CDR2 YYEEEE. V gave up 1 base and J gave up 1 base, with 17 bases separating them. The CDR3 runs 17 residues. CDR3 coding DNA: TGTGCCAGCAGCTTGCAATTCGACAGAGAGAGGAACACTGAAGCTTTCTTT. Its protein is CASSLQFDRERNTEAFF.

The CDR3 bases are TGTGCCAGCAGCCTTGACAGGGTGATTTGGAACACCATATATTTT. It specifies CASSLDRVIWNTIYF. The chain combines TRBV7-8 with TRBJ1-3, with TRBD1 identical over 7 bases. From germline, CDR1 is SGHVS and CDR2 FQNEAQ. V gave up 5 bases and J gave up 7 bases; unmatched junction bases: 11. The CDR3 covers 15 residues.

This chain links TRBV5-1 with TRBJ1-5; 8 nucleotides agree with TRBD1. In germline, CDR1 is SGHRS, CDR2 YFSETQ. The CDR3 loop spans 14 amino acids. The junction had 3 bases not matched to a gene; V was cut back by 0 bases and J by 7 bases. The CDR3 sequence: CASSLGQGSQPQHF. The CDR3 DNA is TGCGCCAGCAGCTTGGGACAGGGGAGCCAGCCCCAGCATTTT.

The CDR3 bases are TGTGCCATCAGTGAAACGACAGATGGCGATGAGCAGTTCTTC. This encodes CAISETTDGDEQFF. The chain has TRBV10-3 and TRBJ2-1; D is perhaps TRBD1 (5 bases). The germline V gene encodes CDR1 ENHRY and CDR2 SYGVKD. The germline V and J ends were trimmed by 3 bases and 8 bases, with 14 bases remaining between them. This CDR3 has 14 residues.

V is TRBV19 and J is TRBJ1-2; D unclear. Germline CDR1 LNHDA, CDR2 SQIVND (reference sequence). Trimming removed 2 bases from V and 2 bases from J, with 9 bases in between. The CDR3 is 14 amino acids. Here the CDR3 reads CASSISVTNYGYTF. CDR3 DNA: TGTGCCAGTAGTATATCGGTTACCAACTATGGCTACACCTTC.

The V call is TRBV15, the J call TRBJ2-7; no firm D call. Germline V gene data show CDR1 as LNHNV and CDR2 as YYDKDF (reference sequence). Trimming shortened V by 1 base and J by 6 bases, and 10 bases separated the two germline ends. CDR3 length: 13 amino acids. The CDR3 DNA sequence: TGTGCCACCAGCAGAGTCCCGGGTCTCGAGCAGTACTTC. Protein sequence: CATSRVPGLEQYF. Looking up the rest from reference TRBV15 and TRBJ2-7 gives the full variable domain: DAMVIQNPRYQVTQFGKPVTLSCSQTLNHNVMYWYQQKSSQAPKLLFHYYDKDFNNEADTPDNFQSRRPNTSFCFLDIRSPGLGDTAMYLCATSRVPGLEQYFGPGTRLTVT.

The rearrangement uses TRBV5-4 and TRBJ1-4; D is uncertain. Germline V CDR1 and CDR2: SGHNT, YYREEE (reference sequence). CDR3 length: 13 amino acids. Trimming left V 2 bases short and J 8 bases short, with 10 bases between. The CDR3: CASSLTLKEKLFF. The DNA for the CDR3 is TGTGCCAGCAGCTTAACTCTCAAAGAAAAACTGTTTTTT.

This CDR3 is CASRHRGWGMNTEAFF. Here the CDR3 DNA reads TGTGCCAGCAGACACAGGGGTTGGGGGATGAACACTGAAGCTTTCTTT. This chain uses TRBV28 with TRBJ1-1; 7 bases agree with TRBD1. V shed 6 bases, J shed 0 bases, and the junction held 10 bases outside the gene matches. Germline V gene sequence: CDR1 MDHEN, CDR2 SYDVKM. The CDR3 runs to 16 residues.

This clone appeared a single time. The chain employs TRBV27 and TRBJ1-1, with 7 bases aligning to TRBD1. Germline loops: CDR1 MNHEY, CDR2 SMNVEV (reference sequence). With 4 bases clipped from V and 4 bases from J, the junction kept 6 bases outside the gene matches. The CDR3 sequence is 14 residues long. The CDR3 protein is CASSSEGAVTEAFF. The CDR3 DNA sequence: TGTGCCAGCAGTTCAGAGGGGGCGGTCACTGAAGCTTTCTTT.

This clone was counted between two and nine times. This chain joins TRBV4-3 and TRBJ2-2; no definite D call. Germline assignment: CDR1 LGHNA and CDR2 YSLEER. The germline V and J ends were trimmed by 3 bases and 0 bases, with 5 bases remaining between them. There are 14 residues in the CDR3. The CDR3 is CASSQPANTGELFF. The CDR3 DNA reads TGCGCCAGCAGCCAGCCAGCGAACACCGGGGAGCTGTTTTTT.

The V and J genes are TRBV18 and TRBJ1-4; D ambiguous. CDR1 and CDR2 (germline): KGHSH, LQKENI. V was trimmed by 3 bases and J by 8 bases, leaving 16 bases between them. This CDR3 has 15 amino acids. CDR3: CASSPREARTEKLFF. The DNA of the CDR3 is TGTGCCAGCTCACCGCGGGAGGCTCGGACGGAAAAACTGTTTTTT. Complete variable domain (other parts from reference TRBV18 and TRBJ1-4): NAGVMQNPRHLVRRRGQEARLRCSPMKGHSHVYWYRQLPEEGLKFMVYLQKENIIDESGMPKERFSAEFPKEGPSILRIQQVVRGDSAAYFCASSPREARTEKLFFGSGTQLSVL.

The CDR3 nucleotides read TGCGCCAGCGGGACAGGGGACTTCACCGAAAAACTGTTTTTT. Protein product: CASGTGDFTEKLFF. The V call is TRBV5-1, the J call TRBJ1-4; 10 bases line up with TRBD1. The germline CDR1 and CDR2 sequences are SGHRS and YFSETQ. This CDR3 is built from 14 residues. V dropped 7 bases and J dropped 8; count of bases not matched to a gene: 8.

This chain joins TRBV7-9 and TRBJ1-2, with 9 bases that match TRBD1. V was clipped by 1 base and J by 6 bases; unmatched bases: 6. Germline V gene data show CDR1 as SEHNR and CDR2 as FQNEAQ (reference sequence). The CDR3 has 15 residues. The CDR3 bases are TGTGCCAGCAGCTTAGGCACAGGGGGCGCCGATGGCTACACCTTC. The encoded protein is CASSLGTGGADGYTF.

V and J are TRBV2 and TRBJ2-3, with 11 bases identical to TRBD2. This CDR3 contains 15 residues. Germline values: CDR1 SNHLY, CDR2 FYNNEI. V lost 6 bases, J lost 3 bases, and 5 bases stayed unmatched. CDR3 bases: TGTGCCAGCAGCCCGGGACTAGCGGCTACAGATACGCAGTATTTT. Translated, it gives CASSPGLAATDTQYF.

The V gene is TRBV5-1, the J gene TRBJ1-4; TRBD1 matches at 9 bases. Germline V CDR1 and CDR2: SGHRS, YFSETQ. CDR3 length equals 14 residues. V shed 5 bases, J shed 8 bases, and the junction held 7 bases outside the gene matches. The CDR3 loop is CASSMDRGQEKLFF. CDR3 in DNA: TGCGCCAGCAGTATGGACAGGGGTCAGGAAAAACTGTTTTTT.

The chain carries TRBV7-3 and TRBJ2-3; 7 bases map to TRBD2. V was pared by 4 bases and J by 7 bases, with 5 bases of the junction left unmatched. This CDR3 is built from 13 residues. Germline V gene lookup returns CDR1 SGHTA and CDR2 FQGTGA. DNA for the CDR3: TGTGCCAGCAGCTCGACGGGGGGAAATACGCAGTATTTT. It yields the protein CASSSTGGNTQYF.

The CDR3 reads CASSQSQGATEAFF. Written as DNA, the CDR3 is TGCGCCAGCAGCCAATCCCAGGGGGCCACTGAAGCTTTCTTT. V usage is TRBV4-1 and J usage is TRBJ1-1, with 8 bases matching TRBD1. The CDR3 is 14 amino acids. V shed 2 bases and J 4 bases; nucleotides not matched to a gene: 3. CDR1 is MGHRA and CDR2 is YSYEKL in the germline V gene.

The chain combines TRBV27 with TRBJ2-1; TRBD2 aligns across 14 bases. The V segment lost 3 bases and the J segment 6 bases; nucleotides outside the gene matches: 4. The CDR3 has 16 amino acids. The germline gives CDR1 MNHEY, CDR2 SMNVEV (reference sequence). The CDR3 region is CASSLRGTSGSNEQFF. Written as DNA, the CDR3 is TGTGCCAGCAGTTTGCGTGGGACTAGCGGGAGCAATGAGCAGTTCTTC.

The chain combines TRBV7-3 with TRBJ1-2; 7 bases line up with TRBD1. The CDR3 length is 14 residues. V dropped 5 bases and J dropped 6; count of bases not matched to a gene: 9. Germline assignment: CDR1 SGHTA and CDR2 FQGTGA. The CDR3 reads CASSPAQGFDGYTF. As DNA, the CDR3 is TGTGCCAGCAGCCCAGCACAGGGGTTTGATGGCTACACCTTC.

The genes are TRBV9 and TRBJ1-5, with D perhaps matching TRBD1 (5 bases). The ends were cut back, 4 bases at V and 3 bases at J, with 11 bases in the middle. The CDR3 totals 14 residues. Germline CDR1 SGDLS, CDR2 YYNGEE. CDR3 sequence: CASSPGQNNQPQHF. The DNA of the CDR3 is TGTGCCAGCAGCCCAGGGCAAAACAATCAGCCCCAGCATTTT.